Below are 8 T cell receptor beta chains sequenced from a single sample in a study of CD8 T cells in ankylosing spondylitis. From the 5' RACE reads, TCRdb called clonotypes with MiXCR, one entry per CDR3 protein. Of about 340,000 distinct CDR3 sequences listed, 20% to 25% were seen once; the top ten hold roughly 14%. Input material: blood, either unsorted or a sorted T cell fraction (not recorded which). The origin of the receptors is a male donor with ankylosing spondylitis or in good health (not recorded which).

This rearrangement joins TRBV5-6 to TRBJ2-1; 12 positions match TRBD2. The CDR3 runs 17 residues. With 0 bases clipped from V and 4 bases from J, the junction kept 5 bases outside the gene matches. The germline V gene encodes CDR1 SGHDT and CDR2 YYEEEE. The CDR3 protein is CASSLGLAGALYNEQFF. DNA for the CDR3: TGTGCCAGCAGCTTGGGACTAGCGGGGGCCCTATACAATGAGCAGTTCTTC.

The chain links TRBV25-1 to TRBJ1-1; TRBD1 matches at 7 bases. Looked up from germline, CDR1 is MGHDK and CDR2 is SYGVNS. After removal of 7 bases from V and 5 bases from J, the junction contained 7 bases not matched to a gene. CDR3 length equals 13 residues. In nucleotides, the CDR3 is TGTGCCAGCACCAGGGGGGGTCGGACTGAAGCTTTCTTT. Protein product: CASTRGGRTEAFF.

This clonotype was found many times. The chain carries TRBV5-8 and TRBJ2-3; tentatively, D is TRBD1 (6 bases). Germline CDR1 reads SGHTS; CDR2 reads YDEGEE. This CDR3 is built from 15 residues. The ends were cut back, 0 bases at V and 3 bases at J, with 11 bases in the middle. This CDR3 is CASSLGQGSTDTQYF. DNA of the CDR3: TGTGCCAGCAGCTTGGGGCAGGGGAGTACAGATACGCAGTATTTT.

J is TRBJ1-1 and V is TRBV20-1; no reliable D call. This CDR3 has 12 amino acids. Between the trimmed V and J ends, which lost 0 bases and 5 bases, there was a span of 7 bases. Germline V gene lookup returns CDR1 DFQATT and CDR2 SNEGSKA (reference sequence). The CDR3 reads CSARERGTEAFF. Written as DNA, the CDR3 is TGCAGTGCTAGAGAGCGGGGAACTGAAGCTTTCTTT.

The rearrangement joins TRBV27 to TRBJ2-7; 7 bases are a match to TRBD2. The V segment lost 0 bases and the J segment 2 bases; nucleotides outside the gene matches: 7. Per germline, CDR1 MNHEY and CDR2 SMNVEV (reference sequence). The CDR3 is 16 amino acids. The CDR3 DNA follows: TGTGCCAGCAGTTTATCGAGCGGGACCCTTGCCTACGAGCAGTACTTC. It encodes CASSLSSGTLAYEQYF.

The rearrangement uses TRBV29-1 and TRBJ1-2; D ambiguous. The CDR3 runs to 10 residues. The germline CDR1 and CDR2 sequences are SQVTM and ANQGSEA. CDR3 residues: CRTENYGYTF. In DNA form, the CDR3 reads TGCAGGACTGAGAACTATGGCTACACCTTC.

This clonotype was counted only a few times. The chain employs TRBV6-5 and TRBJ1-6, with 8 bases matching TRBD1. Unmatched junction bases numbered 3, after V lost 2 bases and J lost 6 bases. Germline V gene data show CDR1 as MNHEY and CDR2 as SVGAGI. CDR3 size: 15 residues. This chain's CDR3 is CASSYETGVNSPLHF. The CDR3 bases are TGTGCCAGCAGTTACGAGACAGGGGTTAATTCACCCCTCCACTTT.

The chain joins TRBV12-3 or TRBV12-4 to TRBJ2-3; D possibly corresponds to TRBD1 (6 bases). Trimming cost V 8 bases and J 3 bases, with 12 bases left between them. The CDR3 runs 13 residues. Written as DNA, the CDR3 is TGTGCCAGCGTCACGGGACATACAGATACGCAGTATTTT. Its translation is CASVTGHTDTQYF.